Included here is one T cell receptor beta chain sequence, with context. Its target is unknown. The sample is drawn from a study of cytomegalovirus exposure and HLA in healthy donors. Study at large: The same platform was used for the roughly 120 validation repertoires as for the 666 first-cohort repertoires, as reported in a later analysis.

Overall study findings and caveats: Among the CMV-associated chains, three were confirmed in vitro as specific for CMV antigens. Associated with cytomegalovirus, according to the listing, were 150 to 200 TCR beta chains. According to reports, the classifier identified cytomegalovirus status with high specificity and sensitivity.

Assay: immunoSEQ multiplex PCR; the TCRdb copy retains only in-frame clones and omits some. Here the sample spans tens of thousands of clones, about 92% being singletons. The sequence came from a man between 18 and 35 years old in good health and CMV-seronegative. Sequencing was carried out using PBMCs.

The CDR3 is CASSPGTGGNTEAFF. The DNA for the CDR3 is TGTGCCAGCTCACCGGGGACAGGGGGTAACACTGAAGCTTTCTTT. The V and J genes are TRBV18 and TRBJ1-1; TRBD1 matches at 11 bases. Germline CDR1 reads KGHSH; CDR2 reads LQKENI. The CDR3 has 15 residues. V dropped 3 bases and J dropped 2; count of bases not matched to a gene: 2.